This TCR beta chain was documented in a study of T cells in Graves' hyperthyroidism and ophthalmopathy. Background on the study: Peripheral blood was secured at the point of initial diagnosis, before any treatment. Study-level findings and limits: Ophthalmopathy was predicted by the model a median of about 6.7 months ahead of onset.

V trimming: 5 bases; J trimming: 7 bases; junction bases outside the gene matches: 13. Germline CDR1 reads KGHSH; CDR2 reads LQKENI. The CDR3 length is 15 residues. What was amplified from RNA transcripts were TCR beta CDR3 regions. Carried out on the TCR CDR3, a first-round RT-PCR used the HTBI primer set. TCRdb itself ran the multiplex PCR reads through MiXCR, one entry per CDR3 protein. The data contain some 550,000 distinct CDR3 sequences, 16% of them singletons. Cells are PBMCs isolated from 10 ml of fresh blood. In this sample, this clonotype turned up a few times. Its antigen is undetermined. The V gene is TRBV18, the J gene TRBJ1-1; 7 bases are shared with TRBD1. The TCR sequence derives from a middle-aged woman with Graves' ophthalmopathy. Sample: blood. In DNA, the CDR3 is TGTGCCAGCTCAGACACTCTCGGGACAGAGATTGAAGCTTTCTTT. It encodes CASSDTLGTEIEAFF. Full variable domain (missing parts from reference TRBV18 and TRBJ1-1): NAGVMQNPRHLVRRRGQEARLRCSPMKGHSHVYWYRQLPEEGLKFMVYLQKENIIDESGMPKERFSAEFPKEGPSILRIQQVVRGDSAAYFCASSDTLGTEIEAFFGQGTRLTVV.